The next 9 T cell receptor beta chains were all read from a single sample in a study of shared clonotypes between healthy human individuals. Sequenced by immunoSEQ multiplex PCR; TCRdb stores in-frame clones only, minus some. This sample has 500,000 or so clones; 90% to 96% occur once, and the top ten carry around 0.066%. Material for sequencing was naive CD4+ T cells sorted from blood. The subset here: CD45RA+ positively selected. These receptors all stem from a woman aged 25 to 39 in good health.

CDR3 sequence: CASKFDRGHEQYF. For the CDR3, the DNA is TGTGCCAGCAAGTTCGACAGGGGACACGAGCAGTACTTC. V is TRBV2 and J is TRBJ2-7; 8 bases match TRBD1. With 7 bases clipped from V and 5 bases from J, the junction kept 7 bases outside the gene matches. The CDR3 loop spans 13 amino acids. The germline gives CDR1 SNHLY, CDR2 FYNNEI.

The chain has TRBV27 and TRBJ2-7; 8 bases align to TRBD2. V lost 3 bases and J lost 5; bases outside the gene matches: 9. Germline CDR1 is MNHEY and CDR2 is SMNVEV (reference sequence). The CDR3 runs 15 residues. CDR3 residues: CASSLQPGGYNEQYF. CDR3 coding DNA: TGTGCCAGCAGTTTGCAGCCGGGAGGGTACAACGAGCAGTACTTC.

The chain couples TRBV18 to TRBJ2-3; maybe TRBD1 (5 bases). This CDR3 has 16 amino acids. The V gene lost 4 bases and the J gene lost 4 bases, with 18 bases spanning the gap. CDR1 is KGHSH and CDR2 is LQKENI in the germline V gene. CDR3 sequence reads: CASSRNGPTGSDTQYF. The CDR3 nucleotides are TGTGCCAGCTCACGGAATGGACCTACAGGATCAGATACGCAGTATTTT.

The chain is built from TRBV7-9 and TRBJ1-1; 7 bases match TRBD1. In germline, CDR1 is SEHNR, CDR2 FQNEAQ (reference sequence). Germline trimming cut 2 bases from V and 5 bases from J; bases unmatched to any gene: 11. This CDR3 has 16 residues. The DNA for the CDR3 is TGTGCCAGCAGCTTACAGGGTACAGGGGTGGGGACTGAAGCTTTCTTT. Translation: CASSLQGTGVGTEAFF.

The chain carries TRBV19 and TRBJ2-1; 11 nucleotides line up with TRBD2. This CDR3 has 16 amino acids. Germline CDR1 reads LNHDA; CDR2 reads SQIVND (reference sequence). The V gene end was trimmed by 7 bases and the J gene end by 6 bases; junction bases not matched to a gene: 11. CDR3 sequence (DNA): TGTGCCAGTATACGTACCGGGACTAGCGGAATCAATGAGCAGTTCTTC. Translation: CASIRTGTSGINEQFF.

The chain links TRBV4-1 to TRBJ2-5, with D uncertain. Germline lookup yields CDR1 MGHRA and CDR2 YSYEKL. The CDR3 contains 14 residues. With 1 base removed from V and 3 bases from J, the gap between germline ends came to 9 bases. CDR3 amino acids: CASSQARQEETQYF. CDR3 DNA sequence: TGCGCCAGCAGCCAAGCGAGGCAGGAAGAGACCCAGTACTTC.

The chain carries TRBV5-4 and TRBJ2-5; 12 bases fit TRBD2. Unmatched junction bases numbered 9, after V lost 4 bases and J lost 5 bases. The length of the CDR3 is 16 residues. From germline, CDR1 is SGHNT and CDR2 YYREEE (reference sequence). CDR3 nucleotide sequence: TGTGCCAGCAGCCCCAGACTAGCGGGAGTCTTTGAGACCCAGTACTTC. This sequence encodes CASSPRLAGVFETQYF.

The genes are TRBV28 and TRBJ1-5; D unresolved. Per germline, CDR1 MDHEN and CDR2 SYDVKM. CDR3 length equals 13 residues. V was pared by 8 bases and J by 6 bases, with 14 bases between. The CDR3 coding sequence is TGTGCCAGCTCGGAGGAGGGAGGTCAGCCCCAGCATTTT. Protein sequence: CASSEEGGQPQHF. Complete variable domain (other parts from reference TRBV28 and TRBJ1-5): DVKVTQSSRYLVKRTGEKVFLECVQDMDHENMFWYRQDPGLGLRLIYFSYDVKMKEKGDIPEGYSVSREKKERFSLILESASTNQTSMYLCASSEEGGQPQHFGDGTRLSIL.

This clone was picked up one time. The chain is built from TRBV7-6 and TRBJ2-1; 10 positions agree with TRBD2. This CDR3 is built from 15 residues. The J segment lost 9 bases and the V segment lost 7 bases, leaving 12 bases of the junction unmatched. Per the germline V gene, CDR1 is SGHVS and CDR2 is FNYEAQ. CDR3 loop: CASTQAGGPVGEQFF. In nucleotides, the CDR3 is TGTGCCAGCACCCAAGCGGGAGGGCCGGTGGGTGAGCAGTTCTTC.